This entry is about one TCR beta chain. What it binds is not known. The entry originates in a study of shared clonotypes between healthy human individuals. Whole-study findings and limits: Sampling was confined to blood; repertoires within tissues likely differ. Clonotype sharing levels among donors were expected to vary with sequencing depth. The four-donor shared clonotypes exceeded non-shared clonotypes in generation probability, with non-shared ones scoring lower.

The assay was immunoSEQ multiplex PCR, and TCRdb's table has in-frame clones only and misses some. There are hundreds of thousands of clones in the sample; 95% to 97% occur only once, and approximately 0.062% lies in the top ten. Among the donors, all were Caucasian adults who lived in Nashville, Tennessee. Trimming shortened V by 6 bases and J by 0 bases, and 12 bases separated the two germline ends. This CDR3 comprises 15 residues. Germline CDR1 and CDR2: SGHVS and FQNEAQ. V gene TRBV7-8 combines with J gene TRBJ1-5; D is unresolved. The clonotype comes from a young woman in good health. Material for sequencing was naive CD4+ T cells sorted from blood. Subset meaning: CD45RA+ positively selected. CDR3 DNA: TGTGCCAGCAGGCTGCTCGGGGATAGCAATCAGCCCCAGCATTTT. As protein: CASRLLGDSNQPQHF.